The sample holds a few counts of the clone carrying this T cell receptor (beta chain). Some clones are missing from TCRdb's copy, which holds only in-frame ones; the method was immunoSEQ multiplex PCR. Among about 1 million clones listed, 65% to 75% were seen once. The sample originates from a study of shared clonotypes between healthy human individuals. Material: memory CD4+ T cells sorted from blood. Subset given: CD45RA-negative fraction. This TCR was recovered from a man between 18 and 29 years old in good health.

CDR3: CSSGQGAEAFF. CDR3 DNA sequence: TGCAGCTCGGGACAGGGTGCTGAAGCTTTCTTT. The genes are TRBV29-1 and TRBJ1-1; the match to TRBD1 covers 9 bases. The germline CDR1 and CDR2 sequences are SQVTM and ANQGSEA. The CDR3 loop spans 11 amino acids. Unmatched junction bases numbered 4, after V lost 8 bases and J lost 6 bases.